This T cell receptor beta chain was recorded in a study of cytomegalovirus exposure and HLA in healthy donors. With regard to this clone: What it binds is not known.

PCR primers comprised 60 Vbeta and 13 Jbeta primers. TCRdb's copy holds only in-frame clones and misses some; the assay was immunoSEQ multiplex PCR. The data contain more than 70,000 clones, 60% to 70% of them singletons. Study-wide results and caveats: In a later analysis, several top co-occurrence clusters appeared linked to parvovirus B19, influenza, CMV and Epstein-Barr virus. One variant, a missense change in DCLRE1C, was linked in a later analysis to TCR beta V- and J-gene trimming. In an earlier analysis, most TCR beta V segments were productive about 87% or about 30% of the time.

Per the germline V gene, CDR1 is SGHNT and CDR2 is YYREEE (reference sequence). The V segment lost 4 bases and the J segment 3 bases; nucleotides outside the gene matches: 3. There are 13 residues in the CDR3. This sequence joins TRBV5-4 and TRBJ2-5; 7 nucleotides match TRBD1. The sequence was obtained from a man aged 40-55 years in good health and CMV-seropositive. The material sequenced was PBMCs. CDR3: CASSTDREETQYF. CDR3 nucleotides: TGTGCCAGCAGCACTGACAGGGAAGAGACCCAGTACTTC.